This T cell receptor (beta chain) comes out of a study of early T cells in non-severe SARS-CoV-2 infection. As for the study in general: RNA in bulk from unsorted whole blood was sequenced, and chains were unpaired.

TCRdb used MiXCR to reprocess the 5' RACE reads, holding one entry per CDR3 protein. The sample yields around 40,000 distinct CDR3 sequences, 6.8% seen once. The CDR3 is made up of 14 amino acids. Germline values: CDR1 ENHRY, CDR2 SYGVKD. V shed 6 bases, J shed 3 bases, and the junction held 6 bases outside the gene matches. The sequencing used whole blood, collected at baseline. This TCR came from an adult who was a healthcare worker with PCR-confirmed SARS-CoV-2 infection or an uninfected control (not recorded which). The chain is built from TRBV10-3 and TRBJ2-7; TRBD1 aligns across 9 bases. CDR3 bases: TGTGCCATCAGGACCGGGACAGGGTTCTACGAGCAGTACTTC. This codes for CAIRTGTGFYEQYF.